The present TCR beta chain was sequenced within a study of response to subunit inactivated influenza vaccine. V trimming: 6 bases; J trimming: 7 bases; junction bases outside the gene matches: 8. The CDR3 contains 14 residues. Germline loops: CDR1 MDHEN, CDR2 SYDVKM. Concerning this clonotype itself: Antigen specificity is unknown.

Study-level points and caveats: Few new T cells, the authors suggested, are recruited by each seasonal influenza vaccination.

One entry per CDR3 protein results from TCRdb running MiXCR on the RT-PCR reads. The sample has some 480,000 distinct CDR3 sequences, approximately 10% seen once; the top ten hold roughly 12%. The specimen was PBMCs from blood, collected roughly 46 days after vaccination. The sequence was collected from a man aged 50-59 years who received an inactivated influenza vaccine. The genes are TRBV28 and TRBJ1-4, with 7 bases lining up with TRBD1. CDR3 coding DNA: TGTGCCAGCAGCCCCCGGGGGGACAGTGAAAAACTGTTTTTT. Amino acids: CASSPRGDSEKLFF.